Presented here are 10 T cell receptor beta chains from one specimen sequenced in a study of regulatory T cells in long-lasting Graves disease. Library construction for TCR beta used iRepertoire HTBI primers and Arm-PCR of CDR3 regions. TCRdb passed the multiplex PCR reads through MiXCR, listing each CDR3 protein once. This repertoire shows 200,000 to 250,000 distinct CDR3 sequences, around 20% found once; its top ten account for about an eighth. The sample's time point: newly diagnosed GD, antithyroid drugs for less than 3 months. Construction of the TCR library relied on RNA isolated from PBMCs. Separately, the same data were catalogued under a study of T cells in Graves' hyperthyroidism and ophthalmopathy.

This material consisted of peripheral blood mononuclear cells (PBMCs), taken at new diagnosis, from a patient treated with antithyroid drugs. The receptors were sampled from a woman aged 30 to 39 with Graves disease.

The rearrangement links TRBV2 to TRBJ2-3, with TRBD2 as a possible D gene (7 bases). CDR1 SNHLY and CDR2 FYNNEI come from the germline V gene. Trimming shortened V by 8 bases and J by 4 bases, and 19 bases separated the two germline ends. The CDR3 has 15 residues. CDR3 nucleotide sequence: TGTGCCAGCCAGCCCGGGGGGCCCGCCGCAGATACGCAGTATTTT. Protein: CASQPGGPAADTQYF.

This clonotype was counted many times. This chain connects TRBV5-5 to TRBJ1-2; no clear D gene. V gave up 4 bases and J gave up 4 bases, with 8 bases separating them. The CDR3 has 12 amino acids. CDR1 is SGHKS and CDR2 is YYEKEE in the germline V gene (reference sequence). For the CDR3, the DNA is TGTGCCAGCAGCATTGACCGCTATGGCTACACCTTC. It yields the protein CASSIDRYGYTF.

This clonotype was picked up many times. The rearrangement uses TRBV12-5 and TRBJ2-5; perhaps TRBD2 as D (5 bases). Trimming stripped 5 bases from V and 5 bases from J, with 9 bases between. Germline V gene lookup returns CDR1 LGHNT and CDR2 FRNRAP. CDR3 length: 12 residues. The CDR3 DNA is TGTGCTAGTGGTCAGGAGGAGGAGACCCAGTACTTC. Translation: CASGQEEETQYF.

In the case of this clonotype: Germline is not matched at one junction end, which may reflect a read error. This chain connects TRBV20-1 to TRBJ2-7; the D is unclear. This CDR3 contains 11 residues. Germline values: CDR1 DFQATT, CDR2 SNEGSKA (reference sequence). CDR3 amino acids: CSSPDGREMHF. The CDR3 DNA reads TGCAGTTCCCCGGACGGGCGCGAGATGCACTTC.

This clonotype was observed at least ten times. The genes are TRBV2 and TRBJ2-5, with 9 bases fitting TRBD2. CDR1 is SNHLY, CDR2 FYNNEI, per germline. The CDR3 runs 12 residues. The V segment lost 8 bases and the J segment 2 bases; nucleotides outside the gene matches: 0. The CDR3 DNA reads TGTGCCAGCGGACTAGCGCAAGAGACCCAGTACTTC. Its translation: CASGLAQETQYF.

Note on this clonotype: Given a much more abundant clone one base away, this may be a read error. The chain uses TRBV30 and TRBJ2-1; TRBD2 is a possible D gene (6 bases). CDR1 is GTSNPN and CDR2 is SVGIG in the germline V gene (reference sequence). The CDR3 length is 17 residues. V was pared by 3 bases and J by 3 bases, with 21 bases between. CDR3 residues: CAWSLLDAGTYYNEQFF. CDR3 DNA: TGTGCCTGGAGCCTCCTAGACGCCGGGACTTACTACAATGAGCAGTTCTTC.

Comment on this clonotype: This may be a read error, as it is one base from a much larger clone. The chain employs TRBV9 and TRBJ2-7; 10 bases match TRBD1. J gave up 3 bases and V 4 bases, and 10 bases lay outside the gene matches. The CDR3 totals 16 residues. Germline V CDR1 and CDR2: SGDLS, YYNGEE. DNA for the CDR3: TGTGCCAGCAGCATGGGGTCCGGGACAGGGGACTACGAGCAGTACTTC. Protein sequence: CASSMGSGTGDYEQYF.

This clonotype has at least ten counts. The V gene is TRBV12-3 or TRBV12-4, the J gene TRBJ2-7; 10 nucleotides agree with TRBD2. J gave up 2 bases and V 0 bases, and 7 bases lay outside the gene matches. CDR3 length: 17 residues. The CDR3 spells CASSLARLLAGPYEQYF. The CDR3 nucleotides are TGTGCCAGCAGTTTAGCCCGCCTACTAGCGGGGCCCTACGAGCAGTACTTC.

The sample holds many counts of this clonotype. One junction end does not reproduce the germline sequence, and a read error may be involved. The CDR3 region is CASSLGLAENYERYF. CDR3 coding DNA: TGTGCCAGCAGCCTTGGACTAGCGGAGAATTACGAGCGGTACTTC. The gene calls are TRBV3-1 and TRBJ2-7; TRBD2 agrees at 10 bases. Germline CDR1 is LGHDT and CDR2 is YNNKEL (reference sequence). CDR3 length equals 15 residues.

This clonotype was observed at least ten times. The V gene is TRBV11-3, the J gene TRBJ1-5; D not resolved. Germline loops: CDR1 SGHNT, CDR2 YENEEA. With 4 bases removed from V and 0 bases from J, the gap between germline ends came to 10 bases. This CDR3 region has 15 residues. The CDR3 region has the DNA TGTGCCAGCAGCTGGGAATCGTATAGCAATCAGCCCCAGCATTTT. Its translation is CASSWESYSNQPQHF.